Below, 6 T cell receptor beta chains from the same sample are listed, as sequenced in a study of shared T cell receptors in the human thymus. Using immunoSEQ multiplex PCR, the repertoire was profiled, and TCRdb retains in-frame clones only, with some absent. The repertoire holds roughly 560,000 clones, with 75% to 85% as singletons. The sample was also linked to a second study, of human thymus T cells.

What was sequenced was thymocytes. Receptor source: a boy younger than two with a congenital heart defect.

This clone appeared a single time. The rearrangement uses TRBV13 and TRBJ2-7, with D perhaps matching TRBD1 (5 bases). Trimming removed 1 base from V and 9 bases from J, with 13 bases in between. Germline lookup yields CDR1 PRHDT and CDR2 FYEKMQ (reference sequence). The CDR3 has 13 amino acids. The CDR3 sequence: CASSLARQGSQYF. The CDR3 DNA reads TGTGCCAGCAGCTTAGCGCGGCAGGGCTCGCAGTACTTC. The full variable domain, its missing parts supplied by reference TRBV13 and TRBJ2-7, is AAGVIQSPRHLIKEKRETATLKCYPIPRHDTVYWYQQGPGQDPQFLISFYEKMQSDKGSIPDRFSAQQFSDYHSELNMSSLELGDSALYFCASSLARQGSQYFGPGTRLTVT.

The chain is built from TRBV27 and TRBJ2-2; 11 nucleotides match TRBD1. CDR1 MNHEY and CDR2 SMNVEV come from the germline V gene (reference sequence). The CDR3 is made up of 15 amino acids. Trimming at V came to 3 bases and at J to 5 bases, leaving 2 bases not matched to a gene. CDR3 DNA sequence: TGTGCCAGCAGTTTTGGGACAGGGGGTACCGGGGAGCTGTTTTTT. Its translation: CASSFGTGGTGELFF.

The genes are TRBV29-1 and TRBJ2-3, with TRBD1 identical over 9 bases. There are 14 residues in the CDR3. V was pared by 3 bases and J by 5 bases, with 6 bases of the junction left unmatched. CDR1 SQVTM and CDR2 ANQGSEA come from the germline V gene. The CDR3 region has the DNA TGCAGCGTTGATAAGGGACAGGGTGAAGATACGCAGTATTTT. Encoded protein: CSVDKGQGEDTQYF.

The chain uses TRBV7-2 and TRBJ2-7; maybe TRBD2 (5 bases). The CDR3 has 16 amino acids. The germline gives CDR1 SGHTA, CDR2 FQGNSA. The V and J ends lost 3 bases and 2 bases respectively, with 17 bases between them. This CDR3 is CASSFKRDPTTYEQYF. CDR3 nucleotide sequence: TGTGCCAGCAGCTTCAAACGGGATCCTACGACCTACGAGCAGTACTTC.

The chain has TRBV6-8 and TRBJ2-7; 16 bases fit TRBD2. V shed 11 bases, J shed 2 bases, and the junction held 6 bases outside the gene matches. Germline CDR1 and CDR2: MNHGY and SAAAGT. The CDR3 consists of 15 residues. The CDR3 region is CAGTSGRELTYEQYF. The CDR3 DNA follows: TGTGCCGGGACTAGCGGGAGGGAACTTACCTACGAGCAGTACTTC.

V usage is TRBV28 and J usage is TRBJ2-1, with 8 bases lining up with TRBD1. The CDR3 runs 15 residues. Germline V lookup: CDR1 MDHEN, CDR2 SYDVKM. The V and J ends lost 1 base and 8 bases, in that order; junction bases with no gene match: 7. The CDR3 DNA follows: TGTGCCAGCAGTTTATTTCAGGGGGCGTCCGATGAGCAGTTCTTC. Protein sequence: CASSLFQGASDEQFF.